The clone carrying this T cell receptor beta chain was observed a few times. The V gene's germline CDR1 is SGHAT and CDR2 FQDESV (reference sequence). The CDR3 consists of 18 residues. Trimming left V 1 base short and J 1 base short, with 17 bases between. The data were obtained in a study of T-cell reconstitution after alpha-beta-depleted transplantation in children. Unique molecular identifiers were incorporated into the prepared TCRbeta library. TCRdb used MiXCR to reprocess the PCR reads, holding one entry per CDR3 protein. There are roughly 500,000 distinct CDR3 sequences in the sample; about 10% occur only once, and roughly 2.1% lies in the top ten.

This material consisted of PBMCs, taken before TCRalphabeta/CD19-depleted stem cell transplant. The receptor was isolated from a child aged 2-15 years with inherited bone marrow failure, due to receive a stem cell transplant. The rearrangement joins TRBV11-1 to TRBJ2-1, with D uncertain. The DNA of the CDR3 is TGTGCCAGCAGCTTAGAGTTTAGTTCAGCTTGGTCCTACAATGAGCAGTTCTTC. Protein product: CASSLEFSSAWSYNEQFF.